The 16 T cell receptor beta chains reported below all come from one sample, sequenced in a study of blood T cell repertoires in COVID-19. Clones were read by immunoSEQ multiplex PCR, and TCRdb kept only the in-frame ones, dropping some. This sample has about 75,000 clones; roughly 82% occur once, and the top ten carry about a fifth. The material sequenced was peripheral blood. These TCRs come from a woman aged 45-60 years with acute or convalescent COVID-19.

The CDR3 loop is CATRDRGQNTEAFF. The CDR3 DNA follows: TGTGCCACCCGGGACAGGGGGCAAAACACTGAAGCTTTCTTT. The chain uses TRBV6-5 and TRBJ1-1, with 12 bases matching TRBD1. Germline-derived CDR1 and CDR2 are MNHEY and SVGAGI. The CDR3 extends over 14 amino acids. J was trimmed by 2 bases and V by 10 bases; bases with no gene match: 5.

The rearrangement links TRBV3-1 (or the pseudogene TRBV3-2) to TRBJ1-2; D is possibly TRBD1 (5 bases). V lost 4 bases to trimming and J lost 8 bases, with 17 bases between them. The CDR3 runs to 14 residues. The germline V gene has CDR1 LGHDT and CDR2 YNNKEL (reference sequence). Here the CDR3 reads CASSPNGGMFGYTF. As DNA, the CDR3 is TGTGCCAGCAGCCCAAATGGGGGGATGTTCGGCTACACCTTC.

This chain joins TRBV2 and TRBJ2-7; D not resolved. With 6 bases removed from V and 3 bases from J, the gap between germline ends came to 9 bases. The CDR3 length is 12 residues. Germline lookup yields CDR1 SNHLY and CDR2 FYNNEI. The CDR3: CASRDTYYEQYF. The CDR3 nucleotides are TGTGCCAGCAGAGACACATACTACGAGCAGTACTTC.

The CDR3 spells CASSYSTGGLYGYTF. The CDR3 bases are TGTGCCAGCAGTTACTCGACAGGGGGATTGTATGGCTACACCTTC. J is TRBJ1-2 and V is TRBV6-5; TRBD1 aligns across 9 bases. From germline, CDR1 is MNHEY and CDR2 SVGAGI. The CDR3 contains 15 residues. V trimming: 0 bases; J trimming: 5 bases; junction bases outside the gene matches: 4.

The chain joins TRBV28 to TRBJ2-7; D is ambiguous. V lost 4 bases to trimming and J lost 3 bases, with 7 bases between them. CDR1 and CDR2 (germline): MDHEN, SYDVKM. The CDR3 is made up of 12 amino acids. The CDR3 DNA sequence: TGTGCCAGCAGTTGGGCCTTCTACGAGCAGTACTTC. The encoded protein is CASSWAFYEQYF.

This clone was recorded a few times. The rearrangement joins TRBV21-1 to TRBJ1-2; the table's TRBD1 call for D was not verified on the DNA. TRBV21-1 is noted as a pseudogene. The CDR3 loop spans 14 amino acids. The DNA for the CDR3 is TGTGCCAGCAGCAATCAGGGGCCTAACTATGGCTACACCTTC. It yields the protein CASSNQGPNYGYTF.

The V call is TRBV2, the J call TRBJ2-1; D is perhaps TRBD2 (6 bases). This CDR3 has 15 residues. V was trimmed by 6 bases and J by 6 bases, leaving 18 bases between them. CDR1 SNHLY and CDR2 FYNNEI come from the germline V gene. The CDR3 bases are TGTGCCAGCAGGGCGACTAGTTTTGGGAGCAATGAGCAGTTCTTC. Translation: CASRATSFGSNEQFF. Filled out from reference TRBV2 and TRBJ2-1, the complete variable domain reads EPEVTQTPSHQVTQMGQEVILRCVPISNHLYFYWYRQILGQKVEFLVSFYNNEISEKSEIFDDQFSVERPDGSNFTLKIRSTKLEDSAMYFCASRATSFGSNEQFFGPGTRLTVL.

In DNA, the CDR3 is TGTGCCAGCAGCGCCACAGGGGGAGCCTACGAGCAGTACTTC. Its translation: CASSATGGAYEQYF. This chain connects TRBV6-2 or TRBV6-3 to TRBJ2-7; 8 positions agree with TRBD1. There are 14 residues in the CDR3. The V and J ends lost 6 bases and 2 bases, in that order; junction bases with no gene match: 6. Germline lookup yields CDR1 MNHEY and CDR2 SVGEGT.

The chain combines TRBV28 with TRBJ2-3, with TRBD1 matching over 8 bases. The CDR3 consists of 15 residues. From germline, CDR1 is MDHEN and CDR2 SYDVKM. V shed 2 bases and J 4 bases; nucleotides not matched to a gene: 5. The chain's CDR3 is CASSLLQQGADTQYF. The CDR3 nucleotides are TGTGCCAGCAGTTTACTACAACAGGGGGCAGATACGCAGTATTTT.

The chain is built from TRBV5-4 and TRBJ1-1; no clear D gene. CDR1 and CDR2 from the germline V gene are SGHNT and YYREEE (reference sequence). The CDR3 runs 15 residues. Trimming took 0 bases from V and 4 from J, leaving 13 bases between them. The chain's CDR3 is CASSLAGGRFTEAFF. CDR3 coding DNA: TGTGCCAGCAGCTTGGCCGGTGGGAGGTTCACTGAAGCTTTCTTT.

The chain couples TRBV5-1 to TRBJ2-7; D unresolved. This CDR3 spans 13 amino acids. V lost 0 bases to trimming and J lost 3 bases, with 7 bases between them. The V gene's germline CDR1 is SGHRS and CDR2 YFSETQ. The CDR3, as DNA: TGCGCCAGCAGCTTGGTACCAGGCTACGAGCAGTACTTC. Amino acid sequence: CASSLVPGYEQYF. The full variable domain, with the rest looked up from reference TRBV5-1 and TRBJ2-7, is KAGVTQTPRYLIKTRGQQVTLSCSPISGHRSVSWYQQTPGQGLQFLFEYFSETQRNKGNFPGRFSGRQFSNSRSEMNVSTLELGDSALYLCASSLVPGYEQYFGPGTRLTVT.

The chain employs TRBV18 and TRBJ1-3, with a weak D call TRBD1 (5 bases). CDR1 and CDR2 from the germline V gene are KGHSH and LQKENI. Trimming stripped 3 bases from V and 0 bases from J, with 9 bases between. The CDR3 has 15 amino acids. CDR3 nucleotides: TGTGCCAGCTCACCCGACAGCTTCTCTGGAAACACCATATATTTT. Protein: CASSPDSFSGNTIYF.

CDR3 sequence reads: CASSHQTSGRPYEQYF. The CDR3 coding sequence is TGTGCCAGCAGTCACCAAACTAGCGGGAGGCCCTACGAGCAGTACTTC. This chain uses TRBV6-2 or TRBV6-3 with TRBJ2-7, with 12 nucleotides matching TRBD2. With V trimmed by 5 bases and J by 2 bases, 7 bases remained unmatched. Germline V gives CDR1 MNHEY, CDR2 SVGEGT. The CDR3 sequence is 16 residues long.

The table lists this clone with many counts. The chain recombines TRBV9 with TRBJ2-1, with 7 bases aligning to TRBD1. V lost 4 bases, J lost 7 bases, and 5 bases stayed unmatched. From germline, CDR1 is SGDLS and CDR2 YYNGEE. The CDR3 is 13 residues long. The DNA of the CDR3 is TGTGCCAGCAGCTCGGGGACAGTGAATGAGCAGTTCTTC. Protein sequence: CASSSGTVNEQFF.

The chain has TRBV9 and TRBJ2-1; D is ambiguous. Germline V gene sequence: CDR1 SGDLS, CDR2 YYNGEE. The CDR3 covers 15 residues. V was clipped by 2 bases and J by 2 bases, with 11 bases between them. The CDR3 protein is CASSVDSRPYNEQFF. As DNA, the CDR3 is TGTGCCAGCAGCGTGGATAGCAGACCCTACAATGAGCAGTTCTTC.

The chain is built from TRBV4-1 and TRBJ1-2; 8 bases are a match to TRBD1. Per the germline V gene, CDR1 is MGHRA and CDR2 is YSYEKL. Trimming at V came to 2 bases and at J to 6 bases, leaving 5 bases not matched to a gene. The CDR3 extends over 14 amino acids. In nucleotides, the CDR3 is TGCGCCAGCAGCCAACCACAGGGGGTCGATGGCTACACCTTC. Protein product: CASSQPQGVDGYTF.